This record concerns one TCR beta chain sequence. Germline assignment: CDR1 SGHTA and CDR2 FQGNSA. Trimming took off 1 base at V and 0 bases at J, with 10 bases between the two ends. CDR3 length: 16 residues. The sample comes from a study of shared clonotypes between healthy human individuals. About the research overall: CD4 naive cells filled three plates per donor, CD4 memory three, CD8 naive two and CD8 memory one.

Sorted-subset replicate PCRs used approximately 180 ng of genomic DNA. This amount corresponded to 30,000 to 35,000 T cell genomes. Clones were read by immunoSEQ multiplex PCR, and TCRdb kept only the in-frame ones, dropping some. This table holds 2 million to 2.5 million clones, 90% to 95% found once. The rearrangement links TRBV7-2 to TRBJ2-1, with no clear D. The sequenced sample was naive CD4+ T cells sorted from blood. Described subset: CD45RA+ positively selected. This sequence was found in a man aged 18 to 35 in good health. DNA of the CDR3: TGTGCCAGCAGCTTAGATTCCTTTAGCTCCTACAATGAGCAGTTCTTC. This sequence encodes CASSLDSFSSYNEQFF.